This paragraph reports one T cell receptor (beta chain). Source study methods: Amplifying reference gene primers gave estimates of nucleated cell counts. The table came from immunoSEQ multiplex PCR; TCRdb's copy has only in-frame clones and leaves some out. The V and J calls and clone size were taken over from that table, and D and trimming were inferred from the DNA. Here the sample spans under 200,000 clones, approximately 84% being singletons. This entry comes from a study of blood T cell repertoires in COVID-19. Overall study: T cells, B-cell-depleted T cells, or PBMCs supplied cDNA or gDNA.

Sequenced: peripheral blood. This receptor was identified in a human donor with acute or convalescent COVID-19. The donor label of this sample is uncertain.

CDR3 amino acids: CASSLGWAGELFF. CDR3 in DNA: TGTGCCAGCAGTTTGGGTTGGGCGGGGGAGCTGTTTTTT. This chain links TRBV12-3 or TRBV12-4 with TRBJ2-2; D call uncertain. The germline V and J ends were trimmed by 3 bases and 8 bases, with 10 bases remaining between them. The CDR3 is made up of 13 amino acids.